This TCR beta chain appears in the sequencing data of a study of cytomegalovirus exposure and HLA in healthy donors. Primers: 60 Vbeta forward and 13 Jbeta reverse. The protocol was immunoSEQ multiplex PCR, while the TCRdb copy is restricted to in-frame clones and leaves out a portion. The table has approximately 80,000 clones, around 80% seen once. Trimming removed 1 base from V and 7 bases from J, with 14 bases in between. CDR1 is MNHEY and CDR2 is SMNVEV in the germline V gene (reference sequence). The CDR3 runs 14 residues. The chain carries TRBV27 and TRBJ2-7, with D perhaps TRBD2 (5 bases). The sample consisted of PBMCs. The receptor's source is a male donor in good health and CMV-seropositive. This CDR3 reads CASSLFPGIGEQYF. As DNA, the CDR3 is TGTGCCAGCAGTTTATTCCCGGGAATCGGAGAGCAGTACTTC.